This paragraph covers one T cell receptor beta chain sequence. The run of the v3.0 immunoSEQ assay was at survey level. Using immunoSEQ multiplex PCR, the repertoire was profiled, and TCRdb retains in-frame clones only, with some absent. Among some 21,000 clones listed, approximately 79% were seen once. The CDR3 spans 15 residues. Germline CDR1 is SGDLS and CDR2 is YYNGEE. J was trimmed by 9 bases and V by 4 bases; bases with no gene match: 9. This sample is drawn from a study of long-term antiretroviral therapy in people with HIV. The sequences come from unsorted PBMCs, collected less than 1.8 years before starting antiretroviral therapy. The source of this sequence is a middle-aged woman with HIV. V and J are TRBV9 and TRBJ1-6; 8 bases are a match to TRBD1. In nucleotides, the CDR3 is TGTGCCAGCAGCCAAGAAGGACAGGGATTTTCACCCCTCCACTTT. Translated, it gives CASSQEGQGFSPLHF.